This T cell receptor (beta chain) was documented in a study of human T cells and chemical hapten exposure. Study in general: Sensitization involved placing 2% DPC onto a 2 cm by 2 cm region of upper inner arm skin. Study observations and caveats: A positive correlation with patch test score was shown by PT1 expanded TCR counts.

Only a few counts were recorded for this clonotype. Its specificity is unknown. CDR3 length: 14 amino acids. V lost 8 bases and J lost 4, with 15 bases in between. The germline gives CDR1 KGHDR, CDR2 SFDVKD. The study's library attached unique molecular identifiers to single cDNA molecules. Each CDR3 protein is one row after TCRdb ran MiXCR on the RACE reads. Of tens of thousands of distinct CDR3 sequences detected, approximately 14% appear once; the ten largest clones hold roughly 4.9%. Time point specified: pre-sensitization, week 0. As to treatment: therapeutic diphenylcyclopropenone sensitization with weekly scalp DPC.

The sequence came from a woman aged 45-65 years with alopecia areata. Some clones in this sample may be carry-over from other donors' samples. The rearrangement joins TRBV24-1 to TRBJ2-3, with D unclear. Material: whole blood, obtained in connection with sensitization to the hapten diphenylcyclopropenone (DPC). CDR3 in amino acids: CATTPGRSADTQYF. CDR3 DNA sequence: TGTGCCACCACGCCGGGCCGGTCAGCAGATACGCAGTATTTT.